Listed here is a single T cell receptor beta chain. Its target is not known. TCRdb re-analysed the RT-PCR reads in MiXCR, keeping a single row per CDR3 protein. Among approximately 700,000 distinct CDR3 sequences, roughly 14% were seen once, and the ten largest hold less than 7%. The sample belongs to a study of response to subunit inactivated influenza vaccine. Germline CDR1 LNHDA, CDR2 SQIVND (reference sequence). Trimming removed 6 bases from V and 0 bases from J, with 9 bases in between. CDR3 size: 15 residues. The study, taken as a whole, reports: The authors suggested that few new T cells are recruited per seasonal influenza vaccination.

V is TRBV19 and J is TRBJ2-6; no clear D. The clonotype comes from a man over 45 who received an inactivated influenza vaccine. Sample: PBMCs from blood, taken about 14 days before vaccination. The CDR3 loop is CASSKQPSGANVLTF. The DNA for the CDR3 is TGTGCCAGTAGCAAGCAGCCCTCTGGGGCCAACGTCCTGACTTTC. The variable domain in full, with the rest retrieved from reference TRBV19 and TRBJ2-6, is DGGITQSPKYLFRKEGQNVTLSCEQNLNHDAMYWYRQDPGQGLRLIYYSQIVNDFQKGDIAEGYSVSREKKESFPLTVTSAQKNPTAFYLCASSKQPSGANVLTFGAGSRLTVL.